Presented here are 20 T cell receptor beta chains from one specimen sequenced in a study of blood T cells in healthy people across ages. With a J-beta primer mix and a sample-barcoded 5' primer, a second PCR ran about 7 to 12 cycles. TCRdb re-called the 5' RACE reads with MiXCR, one entry per CDR3 protein. The sample consists of about 1.7 million distinct CDR3 sequences, about 28% of them appearing once. Material for sequencing was blood. All receptors derive from a woman aged 25 to 39 in good health.

The V gene is TRBV5-1, the J gene TRBJ2-1, with a tentative D call TRBD1 (6 bases). The J call may be wrong; the DNA end is better matched by TRBJ2-7. The CDR3 consists of 13 residues. Germline CDR1 and CDR2: SGHRS and YFSETQ. This CDR3 reads CASGLRGIYEQYF. CDR3 in DNA: TGCGCCAGCGGCCTCAGGGGCATCTACGAGCAGTACTTC.

On this clonotype: A read error may explain this, as a much larger clone is one base away. V gene TRBV6-2 or TRBV6-3 combines with J gene TRBJ2-7; no clear D. Germline V gene lookup returns CDR1 MNHEY and CDR2 SVGEGT. V shed 5 bases and J shed 4 bases, with 9 bases lying between them. This CDR3 comprises 12 residues. Written as DNA, the CDR3 is TGTGCCAGCAGTACCCTCTGGTACGAGCAGTACTTC. This gives the protein CASSTLWYEQYF.

The CDR3, as DNA: TGTGCCAGCAGTTTATCGAAAGGCAATGAGCAGTTCTTC. Its protein product is CASSLSKGNEQFF. This chain joins TRBV27 and TRBJ2-1, with D unclear. Germline CDR1 reads MNHEY; CDR2 reads SMNVEV (reference sequence). V dropped 0 bases and J dropped 6 bases, with 6 bases sitting between them. This CDR3 has 13 amino acids.

About this clonotype: The junction shows a germline mismatch at one end, possibly a read error. CDR3 protein: CANSLVAGLQETQYF. As DNA, the CDR3 is TGTGCCAACAGCTTAGTAGCGGGCCTACAAGAGACCCAGTACTTC. The chain employs TRBV7-2 and TRBJ2-5; TRBD2 matches 7 bases. Per the germline V gene, CDR1 is SGHTA and CDR2 is FQGNSA. This CDR3 has 15 residues.

The sample holds a few counts of this clonotype. The rearrangement links TRBV20-1 to TRBJ1-1; the D gene is possibly TRBD1 (5 bases). The V end was cut by 0 bases, the J end by 1 base, with 9 bases between. This CDR3 has 14 residues. Per the germline V gene, CDR1 is DFQATT and CDR2 is SNEGSKA (reference sequence). The CDR3 spells CSAREWQGNTEAFF. The DNA for the CDR3 is TGCAGTGCTAGAGAGTGGCAGGGGAACACTGAAGCTTTCTTT.

This clonotype showed up just once. The rearrangement uses TRBV20-1 and TRBJ1-1; 7 bases are shared with TRBD1. The CDR3 loop spans 12 amino acids. Germline CDR1 DFQATT, CDR2 SNEGSKA (reference sequence). Trimming took 6 bases from V and 7 from J; bases not matched to a gene: 8. Here the CDR3 reads CSAPRGEYEAFF. CDR3 sequence (DNA): TGCAGTGCCCCCAGGGGGGAGTATGAAGCTTTCTTT.

Comment on this clonotype: A read error is possible here, since a much larger clone lies one base away. V gene TRBV20-1 combines with J gene TRBJ2-4, with 7 bases aligning to TRBD1. The CDR3 is 13 amino acids. Germline values: CDR1 DFQATT, CDR2 SNEGSKA (reference sequence). V was pared by 1 base and J by 13 bases, with 10 bases of the junction left unmatched. This CDR3 is CSARGDSRSEQYF. As DNA, the CDR3 is TGCAGTGCTAGAGGGGACAGTCGGAGTGAGCAGTACTTC.

The table lists this clonotype with a count of one. The rearrangement links TRBV24-1 to TRBJ1-5; the D is unclear. CDR1 is KGHDR, CDR2 SFDVKD, per germline. V was trimmed by 3 bases and J by 2 bases, leaving 4 bases between them. CDR3 size: 13 residues. CDR3 region: CATSDGRNQPQHF. The CDR3 bases are TGTGCCACCAGTGATGGGCGCAATCAGCCCCAGCATTTT.

Only a few counts were recorded for this clonotype. The chain has TRBV27 and TRBJ2-7; 10 bases line up with TRBD1. Germline assignment: CDR1 MNHEY and CDR2 SMNVEV (reference sequence). The CDR3 has 15 residues. V was clipped by 6 bases and J by 4 bases; unmatched bases: 9. This chain's CDR3 is CASRGGPGQGYEQYF. The CDR3 coding sequence is TGTGCCAGCAGGGGGGGGCCGGGACAGGGGTACGAGCAGTACTTC.

The V and J genes are TRBV5-1 and TRBJ2-5; D might be TRBD1 (5 bases). The ends were cut back, 0 bases at V and 11 bases at J, with 14 bases in the middle. Germline V CDR1 and CDR2: SGHRS, YFSETQ. The CDR3 runs to 13 residues. The DNA for the CDR3 is TGCGCCAGCAGCTTGGGACAGTCCGAGGAGCAGTACTTC. It is translated as CASSLGQSEEQYF.

The chain joins TRBV20-1 to TRBJ2-5, with a tentative D call TRBD2 (5 bases). V was shortened by 8 bases and J by 11 bases, with 18 bases between the two germline ends. The CDR3 extends over 11 amino acids. Germline CDR1 is DFQATT and CDR2 is SNEGSKA (reference sequence). CDR3 nucleotides: TGCAGTTGGGCCCCCGGGGATGAGCAGTACTTC. It yields the protein CSWAPGDEQYF.

This clonotype was found many times. The rearrangement links TRBV28 to TRBJ2-5; 9 nucleotides match TRBD2. Germline V gives CDR1 MDHEN, CDR2 SYDVKM. J lost 0 bases, V lost 4 bases, and 9 bases had no gene match. CDR3 size: 17 residues. CDR3 nucleotides: TGTGCCAGCAGTTCCCCGAGGAGCGGGGGGTACCAAGAGACCCAGTACTTC. Translating it yields CASSSPRSGGYQETQYF.

The count of this clonotype is one. The chain recombines TRBV20-1 with TRBJ2-7, with D hard to call. Germline values: CDR1 DFQATT, CDR2 SNEGSKA (reference sequence). The CDR3 totals 11 residues. Trimming removed 1 base from V and 9 bases from J, with 10 bases in between. The CDR3 region has the DNA TGCAGTGCTAGAGGCCGTCCGGGGCAGTACTTC. It encodes CSARGRPGQYF.

This rearrangement joins TRBV20-1 to TRBJ2-3; D is undetermined. Germline values: CDR1 DFQATT, CDR2 SNEGSKA (reference sequence). CDR3 length equals 11 residues. The ends were cut back, 5 bases at V and 4 bases at J, with 7 bases in the middle. This chain's CDR3 is CSAAYADTQYF. The CDR3 DNA reads TGCAGTGCTGCTTACGCAGATACGCAGTATTTT.

This chain joins TRBV20-1 and TRBJ1-2, with unresolved D. V was cut by 0 bases and J by 0 bases, with 8 bases left in between. The germline V gene has CDR1 DFQATT and CDR2 SNEGSKA (reference sequence). This CDR3 has 14 amino acids. As DNA, the CDR3 is TGCAGTGCTAGAGATTGGTTAGCTAACTATGGCTACACCTTC. It yields the protein CSARDWLANYGYTF.

J is TRBJ2-3 and V is TRBV7-9; a weak D match, TRBD1 (5 bases). V was cut by 3 bases and J by 7 bases, with 11 bases left in between. Germline CDR1 SEHNR, CDR2 FQNEAQ (reference sequence). The CDR3 runs 13 residues. This CDR3 is CASSLATENTQYF. The CDR3, as DNA: TGTGCCAGCAGCTTGGCGACAGAAAATACGCAGTATTTT.

This clonotype was seen a handful of times. The chain couples TRBV24-1 to TRBJ2-4; 10 nucleotides match TRBD2. V lost 5 bases to trimming and J lost 8 bases; unmatched junction nucleotides: 14. The CDR3 loop spans 17 amino acids. In germline, CDR1 is KGHDR, CDR2 SFDVKD. CDR3 loop: CATSARGASGSDHIQYF. In DNA, the CDR3 is TGTGCCACCAGTGCCCGGGGGGCTAGCGGGAGTGATCACATTCAGTACTTC.

The CDR3 sequence: CASSQGPTVLTYEQYF. The CDR3 DNA follows: TGTGCCAGCAGTCAGGGGCCCACTGTCCTAACTTACGAGCAGTACTTC. The V call is TRBV6-6, the J call TRBJ2-4; possibly TRBD1 for D (6 bases). The J call may be mistaken, given a closer DNA end match to TRBJ2-7. The CDR3 length is 16 residues. Germline V gene sequence: CDR1 MNHNY, CDR2 SVGAGI (reference sequence).

V is TRBV29-1 and J is TRBJ2-5; unclear D gene. V was pared by 5 bases and J by 13 bases, with 26 bases between. This CDR3 contains 14 residues. Germline V lookup: CDR1 SQVTM, CDR2 ANQGSEA. CDR3 in DNA: TGCAGCGTTAGGGCATCGGGCTTGGAAAATGAGCGGTACTTC. This codes for CSVRASGLENERYF.

The chain couples TRBV6-2 or TRBV6-3 to TRBJ2-5; maybe TRBD2 (6 bases). V was shortened by 6 bases and J by 11 bases, with 22 bases between the two germline ends. The germline gives CDR1 MNHEY, CDR2 SVGEGT. This CDR3 region has 14 residues. The CDR3, as DNA: TGTGCCAGCAGAACACCACCGGGACTTCTGGAGCAGTACTTC. It is translated as CASRTPPGLLEQYF.